Sequencing of this TCR beta chain was carried out in a study of PD-L1 blockade in urothelial cancer (dated by TCRdb to 2016 to 2017). The study in broad terms: About nine tenths of the roughly 29 patients were identified as males with urothelial cancer of bladder origin, and a prior smoking history was reported by 18 of 29 patients. An ECOG performance status of 0 or 1 was recorded for the patients, and 0 to 3 prior chemotherapy regimens had been received by the patients. Blood samples were analyzed at 3 weeks after treatment start (second dose) and at 6 weeks after treatment start. Blood samples yielded a median of around 150,000 T cells and more than 75,000 unique TCRs, with median clonality 0.080. An exploratory multi-omic analysis was conducted of the somatic, immune and clinical correlates of response to PD-L1 blockade with atezolizumab in urothelial cancer. Pretreatment tumor samples, along with matched peripheral blood collected serially before and after atezolizumab treatment, underwent TCR sequencing. Progression-free survival longer than 6 months counted as durable clinical benefit, and TCR features were additionally tested against both progression-free and overall survival. Whole exome sequencing and RNA sequencing of pretreatment tumors were performed alongside TCR sequencing in the same patients. Durable clinical benefit was achieved by nine patients but not by the remaining 20. Some 29 patients had pretreatment blood TCR-seq, around 24 had at least one posttreatment blood collection, and around 24 had tumor TCR-seq.

To estimate absolute template abundance from read counts, synthetic TCR analog templates were spiked into each PCR. The immunoSEQ assay used bias-controlled V and J gene primers to amplify TCRbeta CDR3 regions from genomic DNA. Rearranged TCRbeta segments were sequenced at approximately 20X coverage. The published analysis was carried out like this. Sequencing errors were corrected by clustering and CDR3s were annotated against IMGT to assign V, D and J genes. Downstream analyses used only productive TCRbeta rearrangements and left out out-of-frame or stop-codon sequences. To compute clonality, Shannon entropy was normalized by the log of the number of unique productive sequences and then subtracted from one. Fisher's exact test with Benjamini-Hochberg correction, at a threshold of adjusted p below 0.01, was used to find clones that differed between time points or between blood and tumor. The table comes from immuneACCESS by way of TCRdb, which keeps in-frame sequences with V and J called. Part of the clones is missing from these tables; in studies checked, under half for an unresolved V gene and the rest for unknown reasons. That table furnishes V, J and clone size, whereas the DNA furnished D and trimming. In this sample the table shows roughly 40,000 clones, 70% to 90% of which occur a single time. The ten most abundant clones make up roughly 25% of the sample.

Taken from cysteine to phenylalanine, the CDR3 has 16 residues. Only the CDR3 part of the read is kept: 48 bases, read in frame from the first base. As encoded in the germline V gene, CDR1 is SGHTA while CDR2 is FQGNSA. V is trimmed back by 5 bases and J by 7 bases, and the junction contains 12 bases that no gene match accounts for. Explained via the paper, the time point label denotes: pretreatment peripheral blood. The Qiagen DNeasy Blood extraction kit was used to purify genomic DNA from total PBMCs and from tumor samples. PBMCs were collected pretreatment and during treatment and were isolated and stored as previously described. Study-wide conclusions, independent of this receptor: Among patients with durable benefit, tumor-associated TCR clones showed greater expansion in peripheral blood 3 weeks after treatment started (n of about 21, p = 0.022). Because of the small sample size (n of about 30) and the many exploratory analyses performed, the results are intended to be regarded as hypothesis-generating. A pretreatment peripheral blood TCR clonality below the median was linked to improved progression-free and overall survival.

About this clone: What this receptor recognizes is not known. Base quality data are lacking; no much larger clone is found one base away.

The sequence links TRBV7-2 to TRBJ2-7, and TRBD2 aligns with 12 junction nucleotides. This clonotype was sampled from a donor at least 40 years old with urothelial cancer. The specimen comprised PBMCs, sampled around atezolizumab (anti-PD-L1) treatment. CDR3 sequence: CASSTGLAGRLGEQYF. The nucleotides read TGTGCCAGCAGCACAGGACTAGCGGGACGTCTCGGGGAGCAGTACTTC.